The 28 T cell receptor beta chains reported below all come from one sample, sequenced in a study of blood T cell repertoires in COVID-19. The table came from immunoSEQ multiplex PCR; TCRdb's copy has only in-frame clones and leaves some out. The data show under 450,000 clones, about 91% seen once. The specimen sequenced was peripheral blood. The origin of the receptors is a woman aged 50 to 60 with COVID-19, enrolled during active disease.

V is TRBV5-4 and J is TRBJ1-1; the D gene is possibly TRBD1 (5 bases). CDR3 length: 14 amino acids. Deletions cut 4 bases from V and 0 bases from J, with 10 bases between. Germline V gives CDR1 SGHNT, CDR2 YYREEE (reference sequence). The DNA of the CDR3 is TGTGCCAGCAGCCCGGGGGGGGTGAACACTGAAGCTTTCTTT. Encoded protein: CASSPGGVNTEAFF.

The chain recombines TRBV5-1 with TRBJ2-7; TRBD2 might be the D (6 bases). Deletions cut 0 bases from V and 7 bases from J, with 8 bases between. CDR3 length: 12 residues. Germline V gene lookup returns CDR1 SGHRS and CDR2 YFSETQ. The CDR3, as DNA: TGCGCCAGCAGCTTGGTTGCGGGAGAGCAGTACTTC. Translating it yields CASSLVAGEQYF.

V gene TRBV24-1 combines with J gene TRBJ1-4; 12 nucleotides align to TRBD1. The trim removed 3 bases at V and 5 bases at J, leaving 3 bases unmatched. CDR1 and CDR2 from the germline V gene are KGHDR and SFDVKD. The CDR3 contains 16 residues. The CDR3 region has the DNA TGTGCCACCAGTGATGGGACAGGGGGCGTCAATGAAAAACTGTTTTTT. It yields the protein CATSDGTGGVNEKLFF.

This chain connects TRBV12-3 or TRBV12-4 to TRBJ1-1; 7 bases are shared with TRBD1. V lost 6 bases, J lost 8 bases, and 3 bases stayed unmatched. The length of the CDR3 is 11 residues. The CDR3 spells CASSMGQEAFF. Written as DNA, the CDR3 is TGTGCCAGCAGCATGGGACAGGAAGCTTTCTTT.

The chain has TRBV6-6 and TRBJ1-4, with 9 bases lining up with TRBD1. The V and J ends lost 6 bases and 10 bases, in that order; junction bases with no gene match: 3. Germline V gene sequence: CDR1 MNHNY, CDR2 SVGAGI (reference sequence). The CDR3 has 12 amino acids. The CDR3: CASSPGQGKLFF. CDR3 sequence (DNA): TGTGCCAGCAGCCCGGGACAGGGAAAACTGTTTTTT.

The chain is built from TRBV30 and TRBJ1-1; D not certain. The CDR3 is 11 amino acids. CDR1 is GTSNPN and CDR2 is SVGIG in the germline V gene (reference sequence). Between the trimmed V and J ends, which lost 0 bases and 11 bases, there was a span of 10 bases. Written as DNA, the CDR3 is TGTGCCTGGAGTGTACTGGGGAGGGCTTTCTTT. Protein: CAWSVLGRAFF.

The V and J genes are TRBV4-2 and TRBJ2-3; 8 nucleotides agree with TRBD2. CDR3 size: 16 residues. Germline V gene sequence: CDR1 LGHNA, CDR2 YNFKEQ. The junction had 5 bases not matched to a gene; V was cut back by 0 bases and J by 3 bases. This CDR3 is CASSQEGIAGTDTQYF. CDR3 bases: TGTGCCAGCAGCCAAGAGGGGATAGCGGGGACAGATACGCAGTATTTT.

V gene TRBV11-2 combines with J gene TRBJ2-4; 9 nucleotides agree with TRBD1. The CDR3 covers 14 residues. The V segment lost 1 base and the J segment 5 bases; nucleotides outside the gene matches: 0. Germline V gives CDR1 SGHAT, CDR2 FQNNGV. The DNA for the CDR3 is TGTGCCAGCAGCTTAGGGACAGGGGAAAACATTCAGTACTTC. Amino acids: CASSLGTGENIQYF.

This rearrangement joins TRBV5-6 to TRBJ2-7, with 9 bases aligning to TRBD1. V lost 3 bases, J lost 6 bases, and 7 bases stayed unmatched. CDR1 and CDR2 from the germline V gene are SGHDT and YYEEEE. This CDR3 is built from 14 residues. CDR3 region: CASSWGTGHSEQYF. The CDR3 coding sequence is TGTGCCAGCAGCTGGGGGACAGGGCATTCCGAGCAGTACTTC.

Comment on this clone: This CDR3 is also generated by other DNA sequences in the sample. The V gene is TRBV5-1, the J gene TRBJ2-7; 9 nucleotides line up with TRBD1. CDR1 and CDR2 (germline): SGHRS, YFSETQ. There are 14 residues in the CDR3. The trim removed 4 bases at V and 4 bases at J, leaving 6 bases unmatched. The CDR3 spells CASSPGQGRYEQYF. CDR3 bases: TGCGCCAGCAGCCCGGGACAGGGAAGATACGAGCAGTACTTC.

The chain is built from TRBV27 and TRBJ2-7, with 9 bases aligning to TRBD1. The CDR3 is 16 amino acids. Looked up from germline, CDR1 is MNHEY and CDR2 is SMNVEV (reference sequence). V trimming: 4 bases; J trimming: 2 bases; junction bases outside the gene matches: 9. CDR3: CASSSHSTGGAYEQYF. In DNA, the CDR3 is TGTGCCAGCAGTTCCCACTCGACAGGGGGGGCCTACGAGCAGTACTTC.

V gene TRBV7-8 combines with J gene TRBJ2-7, with a possible D match to TRBD1 (5 bases). V gave up 3 bases and J gave up 1 base, with 13 bases separating them. Germline lookup yields CDR1 SGHVS and CDR2 FQNEAQ. CDR3 size: 15 residues. The CDR3 sequence is CASSFRQPSSYEQYF. Written as DNA, the CDR3 is TGTGCCAGCAGCTTCCGACAGCCTTCGTCCTACGAGCAGTACTTC.

The J gene is TRBJ2-1, the V gene TRBV5-1, with TRBD2 matching 7 bases. The V gene's germline CDR1 is SGHRS and CDR2 YFSETQ. V lost 4 bases and J lost 9; bases outside the gene matches: 16. CDR3 length: 16 residues. The CDR3 DNA reads as TGCGCCAGCAGCACCCCCCTTGCGGGGGTCGGTAGTGAGCAGTTCTTC. It yields the protein CASSTPLAGVGSEQFF.

This chain links TRBV4-1 with TRBJ1-2; no reliable D call. V lost 1 base to trimming and J lost 2 bases, with 14 bases between them. CDR3 size: 16 residues. Germline CDR1 is MGHRA and CDR2 is YSYEKL. The CDR3 bases are TGCGCCAGCAGCCAAGCGGGCGGGCAGTTGAACTATGGCTACACCTTC. Its translation: CASSQAGGQLNYGYTF.

This clone was recorded only once. This chain joins TRBV28 and TRBJ1-5, with a weak D call TRBD1 (6 bases). The CDR3 loop spans 13 amino acids. The V end lost 2 bases, the J end lost 6 bases, and 8 bases lay between the germline ends. Germline V lookup: CDR1 MDHEN, CDR2 SYDVKM. The CDR3 reads CASSLEGVQPQHF. For the CDR3, the DNA is TGTGCCAGCAGTTTAGAGGGGGTTCAGCCCCAGCATTTT. The whole variable domain, remainder taken from reference TRBV28 and TRBJ1-5, is DVKVTQSSRYLVKRTGEKVFLECVQDMDHENMFWYRQDPGLGLRLIYFSYDVKMKEKGDIPEGYSVSREKKERFSLILESASTNQTSMYLCASSLEGVQPQHFGDGTRLSIL.

This clone was seen just once. The V call is TRBV6-4, the J call TRBJ1-5, with D possibly being TRBD1 (5 bases). Trimming removed 11 bases from V and 4 bases from J, with 15 bases in between. There are 13 residues in the CDR3. The germline V gene encodes CDR1 MRHNA and CDR2 SNTAGT. As DNA, the CDR3 is TGTGCCCACGGACACTGTGGAAATCAGCCCCAGCATTTT. It specifies CAHGHCGNQPQHF.

Turning to this clone: A junction boundary mismatches the germline segment, possibly from a read error. The chain joins TRBV7-9 to TRBJ1-2, with D hard to call. CDR3 length: 13 amino acids. Germline V gene sequence: CDR1 SEHNR, CDR2 FQNEAQ (reference sequence). CDR3 in DNA: TGTGCCAGCAGCTTAGCCCCGAGCGTGGTGGAGAGCTTC. This gives the protein CASSLAPSVVESF. The full variable domain, in which reference TRBV7-9 and TRBJ1-2 provide the parts outside the CDR3, is DTGVSQNPRHKITKRGQNVTFRCDPISEHNRLYWYRQTLGQGPEFLTYFQNEAQLEKSRLLSDRFSAERPKGSFSTLEIQRTEQGDSAMYLCASSLAPSVVESFGSGTRLTVV.

This clone was seen once. V and J are TRBV6-1 and TRBJ1-4, with 9 bases identical to TRBD1. The germline V gene has CDR1 MNHNS and CDR2 SASEGT. Trimming removed 3 bases from V and 8 bases from J; junction bases left unmatched: 7. The CDR3 sequence is 15 residues long. CDR3 region: CASSEGAGTGEKLFF. The DNA of the CDR3 is TGTGCCAGCAGTGAGGGTGCCGGGACAGGGGAAAAACTGTTTTTT.

The V and J genes are TRBV14 and TRBJ2-7; 11 positions agree with TRBD2. Germline trimming cut 4 bases from V and 2 bases from J; bases unmatched to any gene: 4. The germline V gene encodes CDR1 SGHDN and CDR2 FVKESK. The CDR3 sequence is 15 residues long. The CDR3 loop is CASSPTSGKTYEQYF. The DNA for the CDR3 is TGTGCCAGCAGCCCGACTAGCGGGAAAACCTACGAGCAGTACTTC. The full variable domain, its missing parts supplied by reference TRBV14 and TRBJ2-7, is EAGVTQFPSHSVIEKGQTVTLRCDPISGHDNLYWYRRVMGKEIKFLLHFVKESKQDESGMPNNRFLAERTGGTYSTLKVQPAELEDSGVYFCASSPTSGKTYEQYFGPGTRLTVT.

The V gene is TRBV7-5, the J gene TRBJ1-2; the D call in the table, TRBD1, was not verified against the DNA. TRBV7-5 is labeled a pseudogene. The CDR3 is made up of 12 amino acids. The CDR3 DNA is TGTGCCAGCCGGACAGGAACTCGCGGCTACACCTTC. Protein sequence: CASRTGTRGYTF.

The V and J genes are TRBV6-5 and TRBJ2-7; the match to TRBD1 covers 8 bases. The CDR3 is 15 residues long. Germline V gene lookup returns CDR1 MNHEY and CDR2 SVGAGI. Trimming took 7 bases from V and 5 from J; bases not matched to a gene: 13. The CDR3 nucleotides read TGTGCCAGCACATGGTTTAGACAGGGGATGGACGAGCAGTACTTC. It encodes CASTWFRQGMDEQYF.

The chain joins TRBV30 to TRBJ1-2, with 7 nucleotides matching TRBD1. With V trimmed by 4 bases and J by 4 bases, 6 bases remained unmatched. This CDR3 is 13 amino acids long. Germline CDR1 GTSNPN, CDR2 SVGIG (reference sequence). CDR3 nucleotides: TGTGCCTGGACCCTACAGGGGATCTATGGCTACACCTTC. Amino acid sequence: CAWTLQGIYGYTF. Together with reference TRBV30 and TRBJ1-2, the CDR3 gives the full variable domain: SQTIHQWPATLVQPVGSPLSLECTVEGTSNPNLYWYRQAAGRGLQLLFYSVGIGQISSEVPQNLSASRPQDRQFILSSKKLLLSDSGFYLCAWTLQGIYGYTFGSGTRLTVV.

The chain joins TRBV19 to TRBJ2-2; 9 bases align to TRBD1. With 5 bases clipped from V and 3 bases from J, the junction kept 4 bases outside the gene matches. This CDR3 is built from 15 residues. CDR1 and CDR2 from the germline V gene are LNHDA and SQIVND (reference sequence). The CDR3 DNA sequence: TGTGCCAGTAGTCGCCGGGACAGGGACACCGGGGAGCTGTTTTTT. It yields the protein CASSRRDRDTGELFF.

Notes on this clone: Additional DNA sequences in this sample encode the identical CDR3. J is TRBJ2-7 and V is TRBV29-1, with 8 bases fitting TRBD1. The CDR3 totals 12 residues. Germline V CDR1 and CDR2: SQVTM, ANQGSEA. J lost 5 bases, V lost 2 bases, and 2 bases had no gene match. The CDR3 coding sequence is TGCAGCGTTGAACAGGGGGCTAACGAGCAGTACTTC. This encodes CSVEQGANEQYF.

The chain links TRBV29-1 to TRBJ2-2, with D perhaps TRBD2 (6 bases). This CDR3 has 14 residues. Deletions cut 6 bases from V and 4 bases from J, with 15 bases between. Germline V gene sequence: CDR1 SQVTM, CDR2 ANQGSEA. CDR3 sequence: CSVEGRGITGELFF. The CDR3 DNA reads TGCAGCGTCGAGGGACGGGGGATCACCGGGGAGCTGTTTTTT.

V is TRBV30 and J is TRBJ1-2; D uncertain. Trimming left V 2 bases short and J 8 bases short, with 15 bases between. The germline CDR1 and CDR2 sequences are GTSNPN and SVGIG (reference sequence). This CDR3 is 13 amino acids long. Written as DNA, the CDR3 is TGTGCCTGGAGTTCGGGTCAGACCAGCGGCTACACCTTC. This translates into CAWSSGQTSGYTF.

The V gene is TRBV7-9, the J gene TRBJ1-1, with D unclear. Germline V gene lookup returns CDR1 SEHNR and CDR2 FQNEAQ (reference sequence). The CDR3 is 13 residues long. The germline V and J ends were trimmed by 3 bases and 7 bases, with 12 bases remaining between them. Here the CDR3 DNA reads TGTGCCAGCAGCTTTGGCCAGATCCTTGAAGCTTTCTTT. The encoded protein is CASSFGQILEAFF.

CDR3 sequence: CASSLRDRGNTEAFF. The CDR3 DNA follows: TGTGCCAGCAGCTTACGAGACAGGGGTAACACTGAAGCTTTCTTT. V is TRBV11-1 and J is TRBJ1-1; 8 bases line up with TRBD1. This CDR3 contains 15 residues. Germline lookup yields CDR1 SGHAT and CDR2 FQDESV (reference sequence). Trimming took 2 bases from V and 2 from J; bases not matched to a gene: 4.